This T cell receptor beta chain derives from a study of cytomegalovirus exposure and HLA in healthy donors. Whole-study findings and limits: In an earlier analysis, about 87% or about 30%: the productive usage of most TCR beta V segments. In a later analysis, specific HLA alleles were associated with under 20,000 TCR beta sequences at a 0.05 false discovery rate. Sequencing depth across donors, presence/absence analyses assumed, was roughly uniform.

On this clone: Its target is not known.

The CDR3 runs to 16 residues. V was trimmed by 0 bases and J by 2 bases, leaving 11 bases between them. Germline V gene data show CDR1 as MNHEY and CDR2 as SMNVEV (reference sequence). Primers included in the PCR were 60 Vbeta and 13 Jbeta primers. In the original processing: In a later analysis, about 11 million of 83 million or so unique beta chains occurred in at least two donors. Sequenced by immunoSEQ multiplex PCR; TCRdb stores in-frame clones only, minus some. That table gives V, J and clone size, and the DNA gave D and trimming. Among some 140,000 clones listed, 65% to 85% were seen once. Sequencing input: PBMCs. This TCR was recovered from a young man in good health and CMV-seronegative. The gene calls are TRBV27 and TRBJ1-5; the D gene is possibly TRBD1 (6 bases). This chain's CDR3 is CASSLSRQAGNQPQHF. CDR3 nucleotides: TGTGCCAGCAGTTTATCACGACAGGCGGGCAATCAGCCCCAGCATTTT.